Below are 2 T cell receptor beta chains sequenced from a single sample in a study of blood T cell repertoires in COVID-19. Using immunoSEQ multiplex PCR, the repertoire was profiled, and TCRdb retains in-frame clones only, with some absent. The sample lists 110,000 to 150,000 clones, over 70% occurring once. Material for sequencing was peripheral blood. These TCRs come from a woman aged 60-75 years with acute or convalescent COVID-19.

DNA for the CDR3: TGTGCCAGCAGTTTAGGGGGGATGCCTAGGCAGTATTTT. Its protein is CASSLGGMPRQYF. The chain combines TRBV28 with TRBJ2-3; TRBD2 is a possible D gene (6 bases). Germline V lookup: CDR1 MDHEN, CDR2 SYDVKM. Trimming cost V 2 bases and J 11 bases, with 14 bases left between them. This CDR3 region has 13 residues.

The chain links TRBV11-2 to TRBJ2-5; D might be TRBD2 (5 bases). CDR1 SGHAT and CDR2 FQNNGV come from the germline V gene. This CDR3 contains 14 residues. The germline V and J ends were trimmed by 6 bases and 4 bases, with 15 bases remaining between them. CDR3 loop: CASRAPNGGETQYF. In DNA, the CDR3 is TGTGCCAGCAGAGCCCCTAACGGAGGAGAGACCCAGTACTTC. Variable domain in full (rest from reference TRBV11-2 and TRBJ2-5): EAGVAQSPRYKIIEKRQSVAFWCNPISGHATLYWYQQILGQGPKLLIQFQNNGVVDDSQLPKDRFSAERLKGVDSTLKIQPAKLEDSAVYLCASRAPNGGETQYFGPGTRLLVL.